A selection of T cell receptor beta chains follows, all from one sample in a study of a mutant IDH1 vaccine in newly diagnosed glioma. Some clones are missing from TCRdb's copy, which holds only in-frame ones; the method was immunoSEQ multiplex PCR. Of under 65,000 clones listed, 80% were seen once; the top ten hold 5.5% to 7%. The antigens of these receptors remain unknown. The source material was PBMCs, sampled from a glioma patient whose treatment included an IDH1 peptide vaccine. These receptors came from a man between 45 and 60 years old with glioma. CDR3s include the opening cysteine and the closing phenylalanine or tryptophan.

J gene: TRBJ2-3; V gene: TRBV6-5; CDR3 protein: CASSRTAGRISDF
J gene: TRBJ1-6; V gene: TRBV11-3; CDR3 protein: CATQGYNSPLHF
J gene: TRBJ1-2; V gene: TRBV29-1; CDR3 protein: CSASGALGGYTF
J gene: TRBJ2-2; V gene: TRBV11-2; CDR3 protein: CASQPALNTGELFF
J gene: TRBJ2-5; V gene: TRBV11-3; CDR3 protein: CASSSLVGSQETQYF
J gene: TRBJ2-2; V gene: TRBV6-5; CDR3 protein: CASSKDRGNTGELFF
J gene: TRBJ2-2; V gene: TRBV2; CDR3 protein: CASSEGRLANTGELFF
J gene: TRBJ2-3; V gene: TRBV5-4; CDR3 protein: CASSLTSGATDTQYF
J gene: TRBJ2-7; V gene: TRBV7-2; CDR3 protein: CASSPPAGLSSYEQYF
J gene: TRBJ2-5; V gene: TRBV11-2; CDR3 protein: CASSDQQGGQETQYF
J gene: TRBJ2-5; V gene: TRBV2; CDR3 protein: CASSREGYQETQYF
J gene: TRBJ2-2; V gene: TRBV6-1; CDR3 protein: CASSEVAGGVVRGELFF
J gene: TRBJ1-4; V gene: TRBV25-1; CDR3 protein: CASGRVVEKLFF
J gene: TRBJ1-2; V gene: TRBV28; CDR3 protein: CASSTGTVGGYTF
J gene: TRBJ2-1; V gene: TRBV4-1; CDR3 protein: CASSQGGAEYNEQFF
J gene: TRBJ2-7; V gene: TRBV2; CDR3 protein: CAGRDSYEQYF
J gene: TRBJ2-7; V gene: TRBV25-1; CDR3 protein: CASSEIHEQYF
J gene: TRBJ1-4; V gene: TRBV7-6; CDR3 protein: CASSLGWGTNEKLFF
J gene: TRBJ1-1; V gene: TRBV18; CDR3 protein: CASSPRNLAQGRTEAFF
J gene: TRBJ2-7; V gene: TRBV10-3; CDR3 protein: CAIRSATSGRGEQYF
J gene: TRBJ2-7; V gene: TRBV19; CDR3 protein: CASSSAPRAGDEQYF
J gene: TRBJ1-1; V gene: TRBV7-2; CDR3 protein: CASSPDRVNTEAFF
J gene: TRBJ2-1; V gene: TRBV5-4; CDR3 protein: CASSSSGSYNEQFF
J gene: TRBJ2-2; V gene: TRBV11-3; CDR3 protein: CASSARNTGELFF
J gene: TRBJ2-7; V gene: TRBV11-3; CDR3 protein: CASNGLAGGGEQYF
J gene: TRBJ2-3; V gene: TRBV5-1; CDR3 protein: CASSLSPSGDTQYF
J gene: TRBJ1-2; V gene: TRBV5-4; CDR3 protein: CASSLGGEDGYTF
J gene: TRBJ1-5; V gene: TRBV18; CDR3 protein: CASSLTANQPQHF
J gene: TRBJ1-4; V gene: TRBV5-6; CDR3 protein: CASSMTGGDNEKLFF
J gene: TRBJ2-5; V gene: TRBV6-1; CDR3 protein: CASSETFQETQYF
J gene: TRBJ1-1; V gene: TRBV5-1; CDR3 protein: CASSFNQGSEAFF
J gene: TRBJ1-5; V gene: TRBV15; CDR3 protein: CATSSRVNQPQHF
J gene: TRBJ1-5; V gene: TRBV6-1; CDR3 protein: CASSWTGTNQPQHF
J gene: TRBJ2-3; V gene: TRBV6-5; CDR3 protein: CASSYSWAEDTDTQYF
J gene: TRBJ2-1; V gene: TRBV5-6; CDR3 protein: CASSFRAEPYNEQFF
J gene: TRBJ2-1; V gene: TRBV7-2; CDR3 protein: CASSLGDAYNEQFF